The sample holds one count of the clone carrying this T cell receptor (beta chain). The antigen remains undetermined. The table came from immunoSEQ multiplex PCR; TCRdb's copy has only in-frame clones and leaves some out. The table records around 31,000 clones, approximately 90% of them present only once. This record comes from a study of regulatory and conventional T cells in RAG deficiency. General study findings and limits: Omenn patients showed >85% Treg-Tconv overlap and shorter CDR3 lengths. RAG-deficient patients showed markedly lower Shannon entropy and higher Simpson indices than control T-cell subsets. In Omenn syndrome, sorted "Tregs" may be peripherally activated cells.

The V and J ends lost 5 bases and 4 bases respectively, with 9 bases between them. The germline V gene encodes CDR1 MNHNY and CDR2 SVGAGI (reference sequence). CDR3 length: 13 residues. The sample was also reused in another study, on regulatory T cells. From that study: Amplification used 52 TRBV primers and 13 TRBJ primers. Regulatory T cells showed the strongest V-J pair restriction and V/J gene skewing among patient repertoires.

The genes are TRBV6-6 and TRBJ2-1; TRBD2 is a possible D gene (6 bases). This clonotype was sampled from a human donor in good health. Sample: CD8+ T cells sorted from blood. The DNA for the CDR3 is TGTGCCAGCAGTCTGGGACTTTACAATGAGCAGTTCTTC. Its protein is CASSLGLYNEQFF.